The rows below give T cell receptor beta chains drawn from one sample of a study of blood T cell repertoires in COVID-19. TCRdb keeps only in-frame clones here, not all; method: immunoSEQ multiplex PCR. The repertoire holds about 150,000 clones, with more than 80% as singletons. The source material was PBMCs or T cells enriched from blood (not recorded which). These receptors all stem from a man aged 45-60 years who had recovered from COVID-19. CDR3s include the opening cysteine and the closing phenylalanine or tryptophan. The order of the fields is J gene, clone size, V gene, D gene, CDR3 protein, CDR3 DNA. D genes are given only for firm matches. A row's size may be missing; if present it is once, few, many or a size class.

TRBJ2-3	-	TRBV5-4	-	CASSSPGESTDTQYF	TGTGCCAGCAGCTCGCCGGGGGAGAGCACAGATACGCAGTATTTT
TRBJ2-1	-	TRBV5-4	TRBD2	CASSLTAGGYNEQFF	TGTGCCAGCAGCTTGACAGCGGGGGGATACAATGAGCAGTTCTTC
TRBJ2-2	once	TRBV30	TRBD1	CAWIGQGTNTGELFF	TGTGCCTGGATAGGACAGGGAACGAACACCGGGGAGCTGTTTTTT
TRBJ1-2	-	TRBV2	-	CASTGDYNSNYGYTF	TGTGCCAGCACCGGAGACTATAACTCTAACTATGGCTACACCTTC
TRBJ2-1	-	TRBV7-9	TRBD2	CASSKAGGPPHNEQFF	TGTGCCAGCTCGAAAGCGGGAGGGCCTCCCCACAATGAGCAGTTCTTC
TRBJ2-3	-	TRBV7-2	TRBD2	CASSFFWTSGVPSTDTQYF	TGTGCCAGCAGCTTCTTTTGGACTAGCGGGGTACCTAGCACAGATACGCAGTATTTT
TRBJ1-3	-	TRBV19	-	CASTTAYSGNTIYF	TGTGCCAGTACTACAGCTTACTCTGGAAACACCATATATTTT
TRBJ2-5	-	TRBV7-6	TRBD2	CASSWGGLAGAQETQYF	TGTGCCAGCAGCTGGGGTGGACTAGCGGGGGCCCAAGAGACCCAGTACTTC
TRBJ1-6	once	TRBV2	TRBD1	CASNGQGNSPLHF	TGTGCCAGCAACGGACAGGGGAATTCACCCCTCCACTTT
TRBJ2-1	-	TRBV6-4	TRBD2	CASSVSGPEDEQFF	TGTGCCAGCAGCGTTAGCGGGCCCGAGGATGAGCAGTTCTTC
TRBJ2-5	once	TRBV2	TRBD1	CASRADRGPQETQYF	TGTGCCAGCAGAGCCGACAGGGGGCCTCAGGAGACCCAGTACTTC
TRBJ1-4	-	TRBV5-1	-	CASSLYQGEQGINEKLFF	TGCGCCAGCAGCTTGTACCAAGGGGAACAGGGTATTAATGAAAAACTGTTTTTT
TRBJ1-1	-	TRBV7-9	-	CASSPQGNRAFF	TGTGCCAGCAGCCCTCAGGGTAATCGGGCTTTCTTT
TRBJ1-1	once	TRBV2	-	CASSGEADTEAFF	TGTGCCAGCAGTGGGGAAGCGGACACTGAAGCTTTCTTT
TRBJ1-2	-	TRBV5-4	TRBD1	CASSVGQGVGGYTF	TGTGCCAGCAGCGTGGGACAGGGAGTAGGAGGCTACACCTTC
TRBJ2-1	once	TRBV5-6	-	CASSFGRSLNNEQFF	TGTGCCAGCAGCTTTGGGCGCTCCCTTAACAATGAGCAGTTCTTC
TRBJ1-4	-	TRBV23-1	-	CASSQSYPGWDEKLFF	TGCGCCAGCAGTCAATCGTATCCGGGGTGGGATGAAAAACTGTTTTTT
TRBJ2-3	-	TRBV19	-	CASSLGVSSFSTDTQYF	TGTGCCAGTAGTCTAGGTGTTTCTTCGTTCAGCACAGATACGCAGTATTTT
TRBJ1-6	few	TRBV6-5	-	CASSYRLTGNSPLHF	TGTGCCAGCAGTTACCGACTCACAGGAAATTCACCCCTCCACTTT
TRBJ2-3	once	TRBV4-3	-	CASSQDRLALNTDTQYF	TGCGCCAGCAGCCAAGATCGGCTAGCCCTTAACACAGATACGCAGTATTTT
TRBJ2-4	few	TRBV19	TRBD2	CASSTYPGLADNIQYF	TGTGCCAGTAGTACTTACCCGGGACTAGCGGATAACATTCAGTACTTC
TRBJ2-3	many	TRBV27	TRBD2	CASSPRGGHGDTQYF	TGTGCCAGCAGTCCCCGCGGGGGGCATGGAGATACGCAGTATTTT
TRBJ2-5	-	TRBV7-9	-	CASSLPRGETQYF	TGTGCCAGCAGTCTCCCCCGGGGAGAGACCCAGTACTTC
TRBJ2-1	-	TRBV4-2	-	CASSQVGGHNEQFF	TGTGCCAGCAGCCAAGTCGGAGGCCACAATGAGCAGTTCTTC
TRBJ1-4	-	TRBV9	TRBD1	CASSVEGDRTNEKLFF	TGTGCCAGCAGCGTAGAGGGGGACAGGACTAATGAAAAACTGTTTTTT
TRBJ1-4	-	TRBV6-1	TRBD1	CASSDKQGSEKLFF	TGTGCCAGCAGTGACAAACAGGGGAGTGAAAAACTGTTTTTT
TRBJ1-1	-	TRBV28	-	CASSRPGGWGEAFF	TGTGCCAGCAGTAGACCCGGGGGGTGGGGAGAAGCTTTCTTT
TRBJ2-7	-	TRBV27	TRBD1	CASSGQESSYEQYF	TGTGCCAGCAGTGGACAGGAAAGCTCCTACGAGCAGTACTTC
TRBJ1-5	-	TRBV27	-	CASSLLGAGQPQHF	TGTGCCAGCAGTTTATTAGGGGCCGGACAGCCCCAGCATTTT
TRBJ2-3	-	TRBV5-5	-	CASSLRVGGDTQYF	TGTGCCAGCAGCTTGAGGGTCGGGGGAGATACGCAGTATTTT
TRBJ1-2	-	TRBV6-6	-	CASGGSGYGYTF	TGTGCCAGCGGGGGCAGTGGCTATGGCTACACCTTC
TRBJ2-2	-	TRBV9	TRBD1	CASRPGQGSTGELFF	TGTGCCAGCCGCCCGGGACAGGGGAGCACCGGGGAGCTGTTTTTT
TRBJ2-5	-	TRBV15	-	CATSRKIDGGSGETQYF	TGTGCCACCAGCAGAAAGATCGACGGGGGTTCGGGGGAGACCCAGTACTTC
TRBJ2-2	-	TRBV27	-	CASSRRRDHTGELFF	TGTGCCAGCAGCCGACGACGGGATCACACCGGGGAGCTGTTTTTT
TRBJ1-2	-	TRBV6-5	-	CASSPQGYGYTF	TGTGCCAGCAGTCCCCAGGGCTATGGCTACACCTTC
TRBJ1-5	-	TRBV19	TRBD1	CASRSTGHSNQPQHF	TGTGCCAGTAGGTCGACAGGGCATAGCAATCAGCCCCAGCATTTT
TRBJ2-4	-	TRBV5-1	TRBD1	CASSLRPTGGFNIQYF	TGCGCCAGCAGCTTGCGCCCGACAGGGGGCTTTAACATTCAGTACTTC
TRBJ1-5	-	TRBV28	-	CASSRTRNQPQHF	TGTGCCAGCAGCCGGACAAGGAATCAGCCCCAGCATTTT
TRBJ1-1	-	TRBV2	TRBD1	CASNLGQWGTEAFF	TGTGCCAGCAACCTGGGACAGTGGGGCACTGAAGCTTTCTTT
TRBJ1-5	-	TRBV7-2	-	CASSEQISNQPQHF	TGTGCCAGCAGCGAACAGATTAGCAATCAGCCCCAGCATTTT
TRBJ1-1	-	TRBV28	-	CASSFGGAPTEAFF	TGTGCCAGCAGTTTTGGCGGGGCGCCGACTGAAGCTTTCTTT
TRBJ1-4	-	TRBV10-3	-	CAISETGSQDEKLFF	TGTGCCATCAGTGAAACGGGATCGCAGGATGAAAAACTGTTTTTT